Shown below are 18 T cell receptor beta chains from a single sample sequenced in a study of blood T cell repertoires in COVID-19. Some clones are missing from TCRdb's copy, which holds only in-frame ones; the method was immunoSEQ multiplex PCR. The sample contains around 69,000 clones, roughly 79% of which appear only once. Sequencing was performed on peripheral blood. The source of these receptors is a woman in her sixties or seventies with acute or convalescent COVID-19.

This clone was recorded once. This chain joins TRBV4-2 and TRBJ2-5; TRBD2 aligns across 11 bases. Germline-derived CDR1 and CDR2 are LGHNA and YNFKEQ. V lost 0 bases to trimming and J lost 5 bases; unmatched junction nucleotides: 2. The CDR3 is 15 residues long. The CDR3 DNA sequence: TGTGCCAGCAGCCAAGAACTAGCGGGAGTTGAGACCCAGTACTTC. Encoded protein: CASSQELAGVETQYF.

CDR3 in DNA: TGTGCCAGCAGCCGCTACGCCTACGAGCAGTACTTC. Translation gives CASSRYAYEQYF. The V call is TRBV5-6, the J call TRBJ2-7; D not resolved. CDR3 size: 12 residues. Germline assignment: CDR1 SGHDT and CDR2 YYEEEE. Trimming pared 4 bases from V and 2 bases from J, leaving 7 bases between.

The V and J genes are TRBV10-3 and TRBJ2-1; TRBD2 is a possible D gene (5 bases). V was clipped by 8 bases and J by 0 bases, with 14 bases between them. The CDR3 runs to 15 residues. Germline assignment: CDR1 ENHRY and CDR2 SYGVKD. The CDR3 reads CAIDSARGSYNEQFF. The CDR3 DNA reads as TGTGCCATCGATTCAGCTCGGGGCTCCTACAATGAGCAGTTCTTC.

The gene calls are TRBV11-3 and TRBJ2-1; 11 bases agree with TRBD2. Germline-derived CDR1 and CDR2 are SGHNT and YENEEA. The CDR3 runs to 17 residues. V was pared by 0 bases and J by 7 bases, with 8 bases of the junction left unmatched. CDR3 region: CASSLDIGLAGWNEQFF. DNA of the CDR3: TGTGCCAGCAGCTTAGATATTGGACTAGCGGGTTGGAATGAGCAGTTCTTC. The full variable domain, in which reference TRBV11-3 and TRBJ2-1 provide the parts outside the CDR3, is EAGVVQSPRYKIIEKKQPVAFWCNPISGHNTLYWYLQNLGQGPELLIRYENEEAVDDSQLPKDRFSAERLKGVDSTLKIQPAELGDSAVYLCASSLDIGLAGWNEQFFGPGTRLTVL.

The CDR3 here is CASSHGRINTDTQYF. The CDR3 DNA reads as TGTGCCAGCAGCCACGGCAGGATAAACACAGATACGCAGTATTTT. The V gene is TRBV14, the J gene TRBJ2-3; D is unclear. Trimming cost V 3 bases and J 2 bases, with 12 bases left between them. The CDR3 runs 15 residues. Germline loops: CDR1 SGHDN, CDR2 FVKESK.

This clone was found many times. V usage is TRBV28 and J usage is TRBJ1-5; 9 positions match TRBD1. Germline V lookup: CDR1 MDHEN, CDR2 SYDVKM. This CDR3 contains 17 residues. With 2 bases clipped from V and 3 bases from J, the junction kept 8 bases outside the gene matches. CDR3 amino acids: CASSLAQGARLNQPQHF. CDR3 nucleotide sequence: TGTGCCAGCAGTTTAGCACAGGGGGCTCGCCTCAATCAGCCCCAGCATTTT.

The chain is built from TRBV13 and TRBJ1-5; D might be TRBD1 (6 bases). The germline gives CDR1 PRHDT, CDR2 FYEKMQ (reference sequence). V gave up 2 bases and J gave up 1 base, with 15 bases separating them. The CDR3 runs to 17 residues. CDR3 sequence: CASSLLKWTVSNQPQHF. The DNA of the CDR3 is TGTGCCAGCAGCTTACTGAAATGGACAGTCAGCAATCAGCCCCAGCATTTT.

This chain joins TRBV6-5 and TRBJ1-1; D not certain. Trimming removed 2 bases from V and 1 base from J, with 5 bases in between. The CDR3 totals 13 residues. Germline CDR1 MNHEY, CDR2 SVGAGI. Here the CDR3 DNA reads TGTGCCAGCAGTTACAAGCGGAACACTGAAGCTTTCTTT. Protein sequence: CASSYKRNTEAFF.

The rearrangement uses TRBV11-3 and TRBJ1-3; tentatively, D is TRBD1 (5 bases). CDR3 length equals 14 residues. Germline values: CDR1 SGHNT, CDR2 YENEEA. V shed 5 bases and J shed 0 bases, with 8 bases lying between them. CDR3 nucleotides: TGTGCCAGCAGCCCGACAGCCTCTGGAAACACCATATATTTT. It yields the protein CASSPTASGNTIYF.

V is TRBV9 and J is TRBJ1-1; weak D call: TRBD1 (5 bases). CDR1 is SGDLS and CDR2 is YYNGEE in the germline V gene. V shed 3 bases and J shed 4 bases, with 10 bases lying between them. The CDR3 contains 13 residues. The CDR3 DNA reads as TGTGCCAGCAGCGGTGACAGAAGCACTGAAGCTTTCTTT. It yields the protein CASSGDRSTEAFF.

This clone was seen a single time. The chain joins TRBV28 to TRBJ2-5; tentatively, D is TRBD2 (6 bases). The CDR3 is made up of 15 amino acids. Germline V gene data show CDR1 as MDHEN and CDR2 as SYDVKM. V dropped 6 bases and J dropped 1 base, with 15 bases sitting between them. The CDR3 DNA sequence: TGTGCCAGCAGCGGCGCTAGCGCGAGCCAAGAGACCCAGTACTTC. It specifies CASSGASASQETQYF.

J is TRBJ2-5 and V is TRBV18, with D possibly TRBD1 on 6 matching bases. This CDR3 is 16 amino acids long. The V end lost 2 bases, the J end lost 5 bases, and 18 bases lay between the germline ends. Germline CDR1 is KGHSH and CDR2 is LQKENI. CDR3 residues: CASSPIFGTRSETQYF. Written as DNA, the CDR3 is TGTGCCAGCTCACCAATATTTGGGACACGCTCTGAGACCCAGTACTTC.

J is TRBJ1-2 and V is TRBV18; 10 nucleotides agree with TRBD1. Germline lookup yields CDR1 KGHSH and CDR2 LQKENI. The CDR3 length is 17 residues. With 3 bases clipped from V and 0 bases from J, the junction kept 7 bases outside the gene matches. CDR3 coding DNA: TGTGCCAGCTCACCGGGACAGGGGTATCATTCTAACTATGGCTACACCTTC. It codes for CASSPGQGYHSNYGYTF.

V usage is TRBV27 and J usage is TRBJ1-2; D is possibly TRBD1 (5 bases). V was cut by 5 bases and J by 7 bases, with 20 bases left in between. The CDR3 has 15 residues. Germline values: CDR1 MNHEY, CDR2 SMNVEV (reference sequence). The CDR3 sequence: CASSPIAGVRFGYTF. The CDR3 coding sequence is TGTGCCAGCAGTCCGATTGCGGGGGTAAGATTTGGCTACACCTTC.

This chain uses TRBV15 with TRBJ2-7, with TRBD2 as a possible D gene (5 bases). This CDR3 has 14 amino acids. The germline CDR1 and CDR2 sequences are LNHNV and YYDKDF (reference sequence). The V and J ends lost 0 bases and 4 bases respectively, with 10 bases between them. The CDR3 region is CATSRDRGKYEQYF. CDR3 in DNA: TGTGCCACCAGCAGAGATCGGGGAAAGTACGAGCAGTACTTC.

This chain connects TRBV27 to TRBJ2-1; 10 nucleotides agree with TRBD1. Germline V gene data show CDR1 as MNHEY and CDR2 as SMNVEV (reference sequence). The length of the CDR3 is 17 residues. V lost 4 bases, J lost 5 bases, and 11 bases stayed unmatched. For the CDR3, the DNA is TGTGCCAGCAGTTCCTACCTCGGGACAGGGGTCCACAATGAGCAGTTCTTC. This sequence encodes CASSSYLGTGVHNEQFF.

The chain has TRBV28 and TRBJ2-3; maybe TRBD2 (5 bases). Germline CDR1 is MDHEN and CDR2 is SYDVKM. The length of the CDR3 is 14 residues. V was pared by 3 bases and J by 5 bases, with 12 bases between. The CDR3 DNA follows: TGTGCCAGCAGTTTGCTACTAGGGCGAGATACGCAGTATTTT. Its translation is CASSLLLGRDTQYF.

The chain recombines TRBV4-2 with TRBJ2-7; TRBD1 matches at 10 bases. The CDR3 covers 16 residues. V was clipped by 1 base and J by 3 bases; unmatched bases: 6. Germline CDR1 reads LGHNA; CDR2 reads YNFKEQ. The CDR3 nucleotides read TGTGCCAGCAGCCAAGCCGGGACAGGGGAGGGCTACGAGCAGTACTTC. It yields the protein CASSQAGTGEGYEQYF.